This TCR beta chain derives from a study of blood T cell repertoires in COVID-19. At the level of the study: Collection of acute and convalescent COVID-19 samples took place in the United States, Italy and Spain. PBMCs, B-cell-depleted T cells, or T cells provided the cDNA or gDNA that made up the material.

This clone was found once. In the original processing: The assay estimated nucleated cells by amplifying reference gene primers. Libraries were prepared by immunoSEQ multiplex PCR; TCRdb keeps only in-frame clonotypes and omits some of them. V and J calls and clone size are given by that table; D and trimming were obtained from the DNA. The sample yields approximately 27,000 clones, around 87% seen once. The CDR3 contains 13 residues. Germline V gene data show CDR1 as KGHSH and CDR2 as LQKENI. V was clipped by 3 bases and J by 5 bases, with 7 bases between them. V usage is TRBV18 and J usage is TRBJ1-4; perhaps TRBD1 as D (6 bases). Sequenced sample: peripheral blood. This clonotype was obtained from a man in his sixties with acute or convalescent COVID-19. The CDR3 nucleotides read TGTGCCAGCTCACCTGGACAGAATGAAAAACTGTTTTTT. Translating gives CASSPGQNEKLFF.